The clone carrying this T cell receptor (beta chain) occurred a few times. Unique molecular identifiers were used in preparing the TCRbeta library. A single record per CDR3 protein comes from TCRdb applying MiXCR to the PCR reads. The sample lists 640,000 or so distinct CDR3 sequences, 16% occurring once. The sample belongs to a study of T-cell reconstitution after alpha-beta-depleted transplantation in children. V lost 0 bases and J lost 0, with 9 bases in between. CDR1 is LNHNV and CDR2 is YYDKDF in the germline V gene (reference sequence). This CDR3 comprises 16 residues. This sequence was found in a human donor who donated a stem cell graft to a child with acute myeloid leukemia. The sequences come from PBMCs from the stem cell graft donor, collected from the stem cell graft. The V gene is TRBV15, the J gene TRBJ2-1; no clear D gene. The DNA for the CDR3 is TGTGCCACCAGCAGAGATTGGGTGAGCTCCTACAATGAGCAGTTCTTC. It encodes CATSRDWVSSYNEQFF.